What follows are 26 T cell receptor beta chains derived from one specimen sequenced in a study of blood T cell repertoires in COVID-19. Generated by immunoSEQ multiplex PCR, the TCRdb table keeps only in-frame clones and is missing some. The sample holds some 340,000 clones; about 89% are singletons and the top ten take 5.3%. Sequencing was done on a sample of PBMCs or T cells enriched from blood (not recorded which). Receptor source: a woman aged 25 to 39 who had recovered from COVID-19.

The chain joins TRBV10-3 to TRBJ1-3; D is unresolved. The CDR3 length is 18 residues. Trimming stripped 5 bases from V and 7 bases from J, with 27 bases between. Germline V lookup: CDR1 ENHRY, CDR2 SYGVKD. CDR3 loop: CAISNPSAGRGLSNTIYF. DNA for the CDR3: TGTGCCATCAGTAATCCTTCAGCGGGCCGCGGCCTGTCCAACACCATATATTTT.

The table lists this clone with a count of one. This rearrangement joins TRBV28 to TRBJ1-5; no reliable D call. Germline V CDR1 and CDR2: MDHEN, SYDVKM. CDR3 size: 15 residues. The V end lost 5 bases, the J end lost 1 base, and 12 bases lay between the germline ends. Here the CDR3 reads CASSPSGASNQPQHF. CDR3 nucleotides: TGTGCCAGCAGTCCCTCGGGAGCCAGCAATCAGCCCCAGCATTTT.

This clone was detected a few times. The genes are TRBV4-2 and TRBJ1-4, with D possibly matching TRBD1 (5 bases). The germline V gene has CDR1 LGHNA and CDR2 YNFKEQ. This CDR3 is built from 18 residues. V gave up 4 bases and J gave up 0 bases, with 18 bases separating them. The CDR3 here is CASSPTGRRGATNEKLFF. CDR3 DNA sequence: TGTGCCAGCAGCCCAACTGGACGGAGGGGAGCAACTAATGAAAAACTGTTTTTT.

This clone has more than one count but fewer than ten. The chain joins TRBV4-2 to TRBJ1-2, with 8 bases matching TRBD1. The germline V gene has CDR1 LGHNA and CDR2 YNFKEQ. The CDR3 consists of 15 residues. V was pared by 4 bases and J by 6 bases, with 10 bases of the junction left unmatched. The CDR3 region is CASSPGTGMDHGYTF. For the CDR3, the DNA is TGTGCCAGCAGCCCGGGGACAGGAATGGACCATGGCTACACCTTC.

This clone turned up a few times. V gene TRBV27 combines with J gene TRBJ1-4, with 9 bases fitting TRBD1. CDR3 size: 18 residues. V lost 6 bases, J lost 8 bases, and 19 bases stayed unmatched. Germline V gives CDR1 MNHEY, CDR2 SMNVEV (reference sequence). For the CDR3, the DNA is TGTGCCAGCAGCCTTTACATACCGCCGACAGGGGGTTTGGAAAAACTGTTTTTT. It codes for CASSLYIPPTGGLEKLFF.

The J gene is TRBJ1-1, the V gene TRBV6-5; tentative D call: TRBD1 (5 bases). The CDR3 length is 14 residues. Germline V gives CDR1 MNHEY, CDR2 SVGAGI. The V gene lost 0 bases and the J gene lost 7 bases, with 12 bases spanning the gap. The CDR3 DNA is TGTGCCAGCAGTTACTCGGGGCCACGAGGTGAAGCTTTCTTT. This gives the protein CASSYSGPRGEAFF.

The chain links TRBV11-2 to TRBJ2-1, with a possible D match to TRBD2 (5 bases). Germline V CDR1 and CDR2: SGHAT, FQNNGV. V was cut by 5 bases and J by 5 bases, with 16 bases left in between. There are 15 residues in the CDR3. The CDR3 protein is CASSPPGLSDNEQFF. As DNA, the CDR3 is TGTGCCAGCAGCCCCCCCGGGCTTAGCGACAATGAGCAGTTCTTC.

This chain uses TRBV7-2 with TRBJ2-5; TRBD1 aligns across 9 bases. Trimming took 2 bases from V and 7 from J; bases not matched to a gene: 11. Germline values: CDR1 SGHTA, CDR2 FQGNSA. This CDR3 spans 16 amino acids. CDR3 in DNA: TGTGCCAGCAGCTTAAGGACAGGGGCGCAGCATCCGACCCAGTACTTC. Translation: CASSLRTGAQHPTQYF.

The CDR3 bases are TGTGCCAGTAGCGATCCGGGACAGGAGAGCACAGATACGCAGTATTTT. As protein: CASSDPGQESTDTQYF. The chain combines TRBV19 with TRBJ2-3; 8 nucleotides match TRBD1. The length of the CDR3 is 16 residues. Germline lookup yields CDR1 LNHDA and CDR2 SQIVND (reference sequence). The V and J ends lost 6 bases and 0 bases, in that order; junction bases with no gene match: 8.

The chain has TRBV4-2 and TRBJ2-7, with 10 bases that match TRBD1. This CDR3 region has 15 residues. With 0 bases clipped from V and 3 bases from J, the junction kept 2 bases outside the gene matches. Germline CDR1 reads LGHNA; CDR2 reads YNFKEQ. As DNA, the CDR3 is TGTGCCAGCAGCCAAGAGGGGACAGGGGTCTACGAGCAGTACTTC. Residues: CASSQEGTGVYEQYF.

This sequence joins TRBV3-1 (or the pseudogene TRBV3-2) and TRBJ2-7, with 8 bases aligning to TRBD1. This CDR3 comprises 14 residues. Germline CDR1 LGHDT, CDR2 YNNKEL (reference sequence). The junction had 3 bases not matched to a gene; V was cut back by 5 bases and J by 0 bases. In DNA form, the CDR3 reads TGTGCCAGCAGCTTAGGGACAGGCTCCTACGAGCAGTACTTC. This codes for CASSLGTGSYEQYF.

A remark on this clone: The same CDR3 can be traced to other DNA sequences in this sample. The chain combines TRBV27 with TRBJ2-1, with 7 positions matching TRBD2. CDR3 length equals 15 residues. With V trimmed by 6 bases and J by 0 bases, 5 bases remained unmatched. From germline, CDR1 is MNHEY and CDR2 SMNVEV (reference sequence). CDR3 amino acids: CASRIGGSSYNEQFF. CDR3 nucleotides: TGTGCCAGCAGAATCGGGGGGAGCTCCTACAATGAGCAGTTCTTC.

V usage is TRBV18 and J usage is TRBJ1-1; D uncertain. Per the germline V gene, CDR1 is KGHSH and CDR2 is LQKENI. The CDR3 covers 13 residues. Trimming removed 10 bases at V and 0 bases at J, with 12 bases between. The CDR3, as DNA: TGTGCCACCCTGCTTCACATGAACACTGAAGCTTTCTTT. Protein: CATLLHMNTEAFF.

This chain joins TRBV9 and TRBJ2-3; D is possibly TRBD1 (5 bases). Germline lookup yields CDR1 SGDLS and CDR2 YYNGEE. This CDR3 comprises 14 residues. V shed 3 bases and J shed 6 bases, with 14 bases lying between them. CDR3 in amino acids: CASSGPQGLDTQYF. CDR3 nucleotide sequence: TGTGCCAGCAGCGGCCCCCAGGGCCTGGATACGCAGTATTTT.

The V and J genes are TRBV19 and TRBJ2-2, with 7 nucleotides matching TRBD1. Trimming removed 1 base from V and 4 bases from J; junction bases left unmatched: 0. The germline V gene encodes CDR1 LNHDA and CDR2 SQIVND (reference sequence). The CDR3 extends over 14 amino acids. CDR3 loop: CASSIGQGTGELFF. CDR3 in DNA: TGTGCCAGTAGTATAGGACAGGGCACCGGGGAGCTGTTTTTT.

This chain joins TRBV5-1 and TRBJ1-1, with a weak D call TRBD1 (6 bases). The CDR3 is 14 amino acids. CDR1 and CDR2 from the germline V gene are SGHRS and YFSETQ. Trimming took 3 bases from V and 3 from J, leaving 12 bases between them. CDR3 coding DNA: TGCGCCAGCAGCTATCAGGGGTCCGACACTGAAGCTTTCTTT. Translated: CASSYQGSDTEAFF.

The rearrangement uses TRBV5-6 and TRBJ1-1; D gene ambiguous. The length of the CDR3 is 12 residues. Trimming pared 0 bases from V and 11 bases from J, leaving 11 bases between. Germline CDR1 is SGHDT and CDR2 is YYEEEE. The CDR3 DNA reads TGTGCCAGCAGCTTGGAAGGTCGCGGGGCTTTCTTT. Translated: CASSLEGRGAFF.

The V and J genes are TRBV6-6 and TRBJ2-2, with 14 bases lining up with TRBD2. CDR1 and CDR2 from the germline V gene are MNHNY and SVGAGI (reference sequence). V was clipped by 6 bases and J by 0 bases; unmatched bases: 9. The CDR3 sequence is 19 residues long. Written as DNA, the CDR3 is TGTGCCAGCAGCTCACGCGTGACTAGCGGGGGGGCGAACACCGGGGAGCTGTTTTTT. Residues: CASSSRVTSGGANTGELFF.

J is TRBJ2-1 and V is TRBV6-1; TRBD2 aligns across 15 bases. The CDR3 has 16 amino acids. From germline, CDR1 is MNHNS and CDR2 SASEGT. V shed 3 bases, J shed 7 bases, and the junction held 4 bases outside the gene matches. Written as DNA, the CDR3 is TGTGCCAGCAGTGACGCGGGACTAGCGGGGGGAAATGAGCAGTTCTTC. This translates into CASSDAGLAGGNEQFF.

The CDR3 here is CASSIRLRGYTF. The CDR3 region has the DNA TGTGCCAGCAGCATCCGTTTGCGTGGCTACACCTTC. The rearrangement uses TRBV12-3 or TRBV12-4 and TRBJ1-2; D remains unclear. Trimming shortened V by 6 bases and J by 7 bases, and 12 bases separated the two germline ends. This CDR3 is 12 amino acids long.

V and J are TRBV2 and TRBJ2-7, with TRBD1 identical over 7 bases. The V gene end was trimmed by 7 bases and the J gene end by 1 base; junction bases not matched to a gene: 4. The CDR3 is 13 amino acids. CDR1 is SNHLY, CDR2 FYNNEI, per germline. The CDR3 here is CASTWDRSYEQYF. DNA for the CDR3: TGTGCCAGCACTTGGGACAGATCCTACGAGCAGTACTTC.

The CDR3, as DNA: TGCAGCGTTGACGGGACAGGGGAGGTCTATGGCTACACCTTC. Protein sequence: CSVDGTGEVYGYTF. This sequence joins TRBV29-1 and TRBJ1-2; 10 nucleotides agree with TRBD1. J lost 4 bases, V lost 3 bases, and 5 bases had no gene match. Germline CDR1 SQVTM, CDR2 ANQGSEA. This CDR3 contains 14 residues.

V gene TRBV29-1 combines with J gene TRBJ1-2; TRBD1 matches at 10 bases. With 3 bases clipped from V and 6 bases from J, the junction kept 7 bases outside the gene matches. The length of the CDR3 is 14 residues. The V gene's germline CDR1 is SQVTM and CDR2 ANQGSEA. DNA of the CDR3: TGCAGCGTTGACAGGGGACAGGGGAAGGATGGCTACACCTTC. Residues: CSVDRGQGKDGYTF.

V usage is TRBV29-1 and J usage is TRBJ2-7; 9 nucleotides agree with TRBD2. V shed 4 bases and J 0 bases; nucleotides not matched to a gene: 16. The CDR3 runs 18 residues. The germline gives CDR1 SQVTM, CDR2 ANQGSEA. For the CDR3, the DNA is TGCAGCGTTGTTTTAGTGGGGACTAGCCCGAACAGCTCCTACGAGCAGTACTTC. Its translation: CSVVLVGTSPNSSYEQYF.

The J gene is TRBJ1-1, the V gene TRBV30; D is unclear. V was shortened by 2 bases and J by 3 bases, with 10 bases between the two germline ends. The CDR3 length is 13 residues. In germline, CDR1 is GTSNPN, CDR2 SVGIG (reference sequence). CDR3 sequence: CAWSYGRDTEAFF. The CDR3, as DNA: TGTGCCTGGAGTTATGGTAGAGACACTGAAGCTTTCTTT.

This chain uses TRBV18 with TRBJ1-3; D is undetermined. The CDR3 consists of 12 residues. V was cut by 2 bases and J by 4 bases, with 3 bases left in between. Germline CDR1 reads KGHSH; CDR2 reads LQKENI. This CDR3 is CASSPEGNTIYF. CDR3 in DNA: TGTGCCAGCTCACCAGAGGGAAACACCATATATTTT.